The 9 T cell receptor beta chains in this list originate from one sample, sequenced in a study of shared clonotypes between healthy human individuals. CD45RO-negative cells were positively selected for CCR7, leaving out terminally differentiated effector memory CD45RA+ cells. The protocol was immunoSEQ multiplex PCR, while the TCRdb copy is restricted to in-frame clones and leaves out a portion. The table includes about 2,200,000 clones, around 93% detected once. The source material was naive CD8+ T cells from PBMCs. The receptors come from a man younger than 35 in good health. Some clones in this sample may be carry-over from other donors' samples.

The chain combines TRBV6-6 with TRBJ2-1; D gene ambiguous. Germline V gene lookup returns CDR1 MNHNY and CDR2 SVGAGI (reference sequence). This CDR3 contains 13 residues. With 8 bases removed from V and 0 bases from J, the gap between germline ends came to 8 bases. CDR3 loop: CASLHNSYNEQFF. CDR3 DNA sequence: TGTGCCAGCCTGCATAACTCCTACAATGAGCAGTTCTTC.

The V call is TRBV11-2, the J call TRBJ2-1; 12 bases match TRBD2. Germline values: CDR1 SGHAT, CDR2 FQNNGV. The CDR3 loop spans 16 amino acids. Unmatched junction bases numbered 2, after V lost 3 bases and J lost 2 bases. In DNA, the CDR3 is TGTGCCAGCAGCTTTCTAGCGGGAGGGCCCTACAATGAGCAGTTCTTC. Protein product: CASSFLAGGPYNEQFF.

This chain links TRBV7-2 with TRBJ2-2; 9 bases are shared with TRBD1. Trimming removed 8 bases from V and 7 bases from J; junction bases left unmatched: 11. This CDR3 spans 15 amino acids. The germline CDR1 and CDR2 sequences are SGHTA and FQGNSA. CDR3 region: CASQPRGQGNGELFF. In DNA, the CDR3 is TGTGCCAGCCAACCTCGGGGACAGGGTAACGGGGAGCTGTTTTTT.

V and J are TRBV9 and TRBJ2-7; TRBD2 matches at 7 bases. Germline V gene lookup returns CDR1 SGDLS and CDR2 YYNGEE. This CDR3 spans 16 amino acids. The V gene end was trimmed by 6 bases and the J gene end by 6 bases; junction bases not matched to a gene: 18. The CDR3 reads CASTPSTSPTGGEQYF. The CDR3 DNA follows: TGTGCCAGCACCCCCTCGACTAGCCCGACGGGTGGCGAGCAGTACTTC.

This chain connects TRBV9 to TRBJ2-2; TRBD2 matches at 11 bases. V was pared by 4 bases and J by 4 bases, with 9 bases of the junction left unmatched. The CDR3 contains 17 residues. Germline V gene lookup returns CDR1 SGDLS and CDR2 YYNGEE. The CDR3 spells CASSLPLAGASTGELFF. CDR3 DNA sequence: TGTGCCAGCAGCCTACCACTAGCGGGAGCGTCCACCGGGGAGCTGTTTTTT.

A few counts support this clone. The chain carries TRBV30 and TRBJ1-5; D is unclear. Germline V CDR1 and CDR2: GTSNPN, SVGIG (reference sequence). This CDR3 spans 13 amino acids. V lost 0 bases, J lost 5 bases, and 8 bases lay in between. Written as DNA, the CDR3 is TGTGCCTGGAGTGTAGCCGTAGATCAGCCCCAGCATTTT. Translated, it gives CAWSVAVDQPQHF.

The gene calls are TRBV7-3 and TRBJ2-3; D is possibly TRBD2 (5 bases). The ends were cut back, 5 bases at V and 2 bases at J, with 14 bases in the middle. CDR3 length equals 15 residues. CDR1 is SGHTA, CDR2 FQGTGA, per germline. The CDR3 sequence: CASSTGVSVTDTQYF. As DNA, the CDR3 is TGTGCCAGCAGCACCGGGGTGTCAGTCACAGATACGCAGTATTTT. Combining the CDR3 with reference TRBV7-3 and TRBJ2-3 gives the whole variable domain GAGVSQTPSNKVTEKGKYVELRCDPISGHTALYWYRQSLGQGPEFLIYFQGTGAADDSGLPNDRFFAVRPEGSVSTLKIQRTERGDSAVYLCASSTGVSVTDTQYFGPGTRLTVL.

Of note for this clone: One end of the junction is discordant with germline, which a read error may explain. The chain couples TRBV29-1 to TRBJ1-2, with D tentatively TRBD1 (5 bases). CDR1 is SQVTM and CDR2 is ANQGSEA in the germline V gene. This CDR3 is built from 13 residues. CDR3 region: CSVLGGARGFWAF. The CDR3 nucleotides read TGCAGCGTCCTGGGCGGGGCCCGGGGGTTTTGGGCCTTC.

The chain carries TRBV11-1 and TRBJ2-7; TRBD2 matches 8 bases. The CDR3 runs to 13 residues. V lost 9 bases, J lost 3 bases, and 7 bases stayed unmatched. Germline V gene data show CDR1 as SGHAT and CDR2 as FQDESV (reference sequence). CDR3 residues: CASREGLGYEQYF. The DNA for the CDR3 is TGTGCCAGTCGGGAGGGCCTTGGCTACGAGCAGTACTTC.